The source of this T cell receptor (beta chain) is a study of control samples from healthy donors and cancer patients. Clones were sequenced by immunoSEQ multiplex PCR, and TCRdb holds only the in-frame ones, with some missing. The sample yields 190,000 or so clones, around 93% seen once. Between the trimmed V and J ends, which lost 6 bases and 7 bases, there was a span of 12 bases. Per the germline V gene, CDR1 is SNHLY and CDR2 is FYNNEI. CDR3 length: 12 residues. The genes are TRBV2 and TRBJ1-2; weak D call: TRBD1 (5 bases). The sample taken for sequencing was blood. This receptor was identified in a man aged 18 to 30 in good health. CDR3: CASRTSTGGYTF. As DNA, the CDR3 is TGTGCCAGCAGAACCTCTACAGGTGGCTACACCTTC.